This TCR beta chain was profiled in a study of blood T cells in healthy people across ages. This CDR3 spans 14 amino acids. CDR1 is SGHRS and CDR2 is YFSETQ in the germline V gene. The table lists this clonotype with many counts. The antigen is not known. A junction end diverges from the germline sequence, so it may reflect a read error. Researchers collected roughly 9.8 milliliters of peripheral blood from every single donor. Findings of the study overall: Estimated diversity, derived from one million T cells, was regarded as an underestimate. Age showed a roughly linear inverse relationship with TCR beta diversity per million T cells.

Primers used in a second PCR of roughly 7 to 11 cycles were a sample-barcoded 5' primer and a J-beta primer mix. Tags on each cDNA molecule came from a template-switch adaptor with 12 random nucleotides. TCRdb processed the 5' RACE reads anew with MiXCR; each CDR3 protein has one entry. The sample includes roughly 1.9 million distinct CDR3 sequences, around 42% of them seen just once. The sequence came from a human donor in good health. The sequenced material came from blood. This chain connects TRBV5-1 to TRBJ2-1; 7 nucleotides align to TRBD2. For the CDR3, the DNA is TGTGCCAGCAGCTTAGCGGGCGGGTTTAATGAGCAGTTCTTC. Translation gives CASSLAGGFNEQFF. Based on the CDR3 plus reference TRBV5-1 and TRBJ2-1, the full variable domain is KAGVTQTPRYLIKTRGQQVTLSCSPISGHRSVSWYQQTPGQGLQFLFEYFSETQRNKGNFPGRFSGRQFSNSRSEMNVSTLELGDSALYLCASSLAGGFNEQFFGPGTRLTVL.